This TCR beta chain comes out of a study of cytomegalovirus exposure and HLA in healthy donors (dated by TCRdb to the late 2010s). Regarding the study in general: In an earlier analysis of roughly 590 of the donors, approximately 260 Gb of sequence data and 100 million or so unique TCR beta sequences from about 179 million T cells were reported. The study aimed to test whether cataloging public T cell receptors could reveal signatures of past pathogen exposure. HLA typing included class I and class II loci at four-digit resolution. Among about 410 genotyped donors of the cohort, an average of around 220,000 unique TCR beta nucleotide sequences was sequenced per donor, of which about 18% were non-productive. In a later genetic analysis, genome-wide SNP genotypes for about 55% of the 666 donors were used, and that subset was treated as a discovery cohort. To predict cytomegalovirus infection status, the study brought together high-throughput TCR immunosequencing, statistical association of individual TCRs with disease status, and machine learning. The number of donors typed differed by locus, with about 629-640 for A, B, C, DRB1 and DQB1, more than 500 for DQA1, some 570 for DPA1, and around 430 for DPB1. Of the approximately 400 genotyped donors, about 84% fell in the genetic ancestry cluster associated with self-reported Caucasian donors. To decide whether each TCR beta V gene segment behaved as functional or pseudogenic, an earlier analysis of approximately 600 of the donors relied on high-throughput TCR beta sequencing. The study used immunosequencing to profile the T cell repertoires of approximately 630 subjects and linked those repertoires to cytomegalovirus serostatus. An early release that covered several hundred HLA-typed donors contained approximately 290 gigabases of sequencing data and around 80 million unique TCR sequences. A separate validation cohort of approximately 130 different subjects was used in addition to the approximately 640-subject first cohort. Rather than drawing on any new phenotypic data, the later analysis identified candidate immune exposures from TCR beta sequences and the way those sequences occurred across donors. All discovery cohort repertoires had been generated using a single sequencing platform. Five DR-DQ haplotypes were treated as single units for association and clustering because of strong linkage in the cohort. A later analysis re-examined previously published TCR beta repertoires from 600 to 700 donors and added high-resolution HLA genotyping to investigate patterns of TCR occurrence. Donor age, sex, ethnicity and CMV serostatus were collected together with the repertoire data. General study outcomes and caveats: In the study, around 150 TCR beta chains were listed as associated with cytomegalovirus. In vitro tests confirmed that a few of the cytomegalovirus-associated TCR beta chains recognize cytomegalovirus antigens. Assigning TCR associations to individual alleles was difficult when HLA alleles, especially DR and DQ, strongly co-occurred. A later genetic analysis associated a missense DCLRE1C variant with V-gene and J-gene trimming of TCR beta chains, and an independent cohort replicated the association. At a false discovery rate of 0.05, a later analysis linked roughly 17,000 TCR beta sequences to specific HLA alleles. In an earlier analysis of over 550 of the donors, most TCR beta V segments were observed in productive rearrangements about 87% or about 30% of the time, broadly matching IMGT annotations. Because counts were too low, 15 to 20 rarely observed V segments, including chromosome 9 orphons, were excluded from the earlier analysis of some 590 of the donors. Across donors, most TCR sequences were observed very rarely, whereas some public TCRs were present in many individuals. A further reported finding was that TCR beta sequences accurately predicted the HLA-A and HLA-B alleles for most subjects in the first cohort. In a later analysis, several top co-occurrence clusters were reported to appear linked to parvovirus B19, influenza, CMV and Epstein-Barr virus. In a later analysis, TCR association rates were found to vary across HLA loci, with the most associated TCRs seen for DRB1 alleles and the fewest for HLA-C alleles. Some IMGT-functional V segments, including TRBV6-2 and TRBV6-3, could not be told apart with the 87-base-pair reads, so those segments were excluded. In a later analysis, HLA-associated TCR beta chains showed more clonal expansion and lower generation probabilities than non-associated chains that were equally common. According to the authors, the approach could potentially be generalized to other disease states and immunological phenotypes. A group of highly shared sequence variants was considered likely to be a technical artifact of the sequencing pipeline. Most CMV-associated TCR beta chains appeared to be HLA-restricted in a later analysis, and the HLA associations seemed to be driven largely by CMV exposure. For the cohort, immune exposure information was limited to CMV serostatus. The classifier was reported to diagnose cytomegalovirus status with high specificity and sensitivity in both the original and validation cohorts. Because HLA typing was unavailable for some donors at each locus, only the typed subset was used in association tests. Correlated functional status among segregating V segments might reflect linkage disequilibrium, but an unknown experimental factor could not be ruled out. Compared with the roughly 670-donor mean, donors in an Asian-associated ancestry cluster had fewer N-insertions in productive TCRs, according to a later genetic analysis. The presence/absence analyses assumed that sequencing depth was roughly uniform across donors, and that assumption may not be true. The cohort was sequenced for TCR beta chains only, and without alpha or paired-chain data the features that could be detected were limited.

The cohort was made up of around 720 healthy bone marrow donors. At the time of sampling, all cohort members were nominally healthy, though unrecorded immune exposures were likely present. The donor tested CMV seronegative and was one of the 352 seronegative cohort members. A peripheral blood sample was collected from each donor, and TCR beta sequencing was performed on peripheral blood mononuclear cells. The Qiagen DNeasy Blood Extraction Kit was used to extract genomic DNA from the blood cell samples. About this clone: The antigen this receptor binds is unknown. Base quality data are lacking; no much larger clone is found one base away.

At the junction V is shortened by 1 base and J by 0 bases, with 4 bases in between. Spanning cysteine to phenylalanine, the CDR3 consists of 14 amino acids. The read is trimmed to its CDR3 DNA, 42 bases read in frame from base 1. The germline V gene supplies CDR1 SGHRS and CDR2 YFSETQ. The library came from the immunoSEQ multiplex PCR assay. A mixture of 60 forward primers for TCR Vbeta segments and 13 reverse primers for TCR Jbeta segments was used in the multiplex PCR. A multiplex PCR assay on genomic DNA amplified the CDR3 region of rearranged TCR beta genes. The Illumina HiSeq System was used to sequence the amplified TCR beta libraries as 87-base-pair reads. The authors processed their data as follows. A later analysis counted 75 million to 100 million unique TCR beta chains across the 700 or so repertoires, and approximately 11 million of these chains were shared by at least two donors. A nearest-neighbor algorithm error-corrected the raw reads and collapsed the reads into unique sequences, merging closely related sequences to remove PCR and sequencing errors. Alignment of CDR3 sequences to IMGT reference sequences was used to assign V, D and J gene segments. For a sequence to be retained, at least a six-nucleotide match to both a V gene segment and a J gene segment was required. Rearrangements were classified as productive when the CDR3 lacked stop codons and remained in frame with V and J, and all other rearrangements were classified as non-productive. Following IMGT convention, CDR3 was defined as the stretch from the second conserved V-encoded cysteine to the conserved J-encoded phenylalanine. The earlier analysis of about 570 of the donors excluded any sequence lacking an unambiguous match to a single V gene segment. In an earlier analysis of roughly 500 of the donors, V segments were called functional above 56.7% productive rearrangements and were called segregating when the between-donor standard deviation exceeded 5%. A statistical classification framework was developed to diagnose cytomegalovirus status using the catalog of TCR beta chain sequences. In a later analysis, TCR nucleotide sequences were compared against IMGT/GENE-DB human TR gene sequences so that V and J genes could be assigned. Using the TCRdist pipeline, a later analysis assigned CDR3 sequences along with most-parsimonious VDJ recombination scenarios. In a later analysis, each TCR beta chain was defined by its CDR3 amino acid sequence together with its V-gene family, and reads without a unique V-gene family were excluded. In a later analysis, some 600 highly shared, low-generation-probability nucleotide sequences were removed to address suspected cross-contamination and a sequencing artifact. In a later analysis, a clonal expansion index was calculated for each public chain from normalized within-repertoire ranks of inferred template counts. In a later analysis, generation probabilities were computed using a VDJ recombination model fitted to out-of-frame rearrangements, and the results were checked against IGoR. A later analysis scored TCR-TCR, TCR-HLA and TCR-CMV co-occurrence with hypergeometric tests, applying a repertoire-size bias correction to TCR pairs. False discovery rates were estimated in a later analysis by permuting HLA or CMV assignments 20 times. In a later analysis, co-occurring TCRs were grouped using DBSCAN, and TCRdist sequence similarity was added for clustering within HLA-allele-positive subsets. Repertoires with fewer than 30,000 or more than 120,000 public chains were left out of co-occurrence clustering, as were about 5 repertoires with anomalous nucleotide sharing. TCRdb stores this immuneACCESS table with in-frame sequences only. Part of the clones is absent; in the studies checked, under half of the shortfall reflects unresolved V genes, and no reason is known for the rest. That table gives V, J and clone size, and the DNA gave D and trimming. The sample yields 150,000 to 250,000 clones; around 77% were counted once. Roughly 2% of the sample is held by the ten biggest clonotypes.

The sequenced material came from PBMCs. Recombination linked TRBV5-1 to TRBJ1-4, with the D gene too uncertain to name. This TCR was recovered from a man aged 25 to 40 in good health and CMV-seronegative. The nucleotide sequence is given as TGCGCCAGCAGCTTGACTGCAACTAATGAAAAACTGTTTTTT. The resulting protein is CASSLTATNEKLFF.